These 21 T cell receptor beta chains came from one sample sequenced in a study of blood T cell repertoires in COVID-19. TCRdb's copy holds only in-frame clones and misses some; the assay was immunoSEQ multiplex PCR. The sample contains about 210,000 clones, approximately 80% of which appear only once. Sequencing was carried out using peripheral blood. The receptors were gathered from a man between 60 and 70 years old with acute or convalescent COVID-19.

The chain uses TRBV27 and TRBJ2-6, with 9 bases identical to TRBD1. CDR1 is MNHEY, CDR2 SMNVEV, per germline (reference sequence). V was pared by 6 bases and J by 4 bases, with 10 bases of the junction left unmatched. CDR3 length: 17 amino acids. CDR3 coding DNA: TGTGCCAGCAGAACCCTACAGGGGGCGCGGGGGGCCAACGTCCTGACTTTC. Translation gives CASRTLQGARGANVLTF.

The chain uses TRBV4-2 and TRBJ2-1; 10 bases match TRBD2. This CDR3 has 16 residues. With V trimmed by 5 bases and J by 5 bases, 9 bases remained unmatched. Germline V gene sequence: CDR1 LGHNA, CDR2 YNFKEQ. This chain's CDR3 is CASSSVAGGTDNEQFF. The CDR3 DNA follows: TGTGCCAGCAGCTCCGTAGCGGGGGGTACTGACAATGAGCAGTTCTTC.

This clone appeared a few times. The chain joins TRBV5-1 to TRBJ1-1; no reliable D call. This CDR3 has 13 amino acids. Germline values: CDR1 SGHRS, CDR2 YFSETQ. V was clipped by 3 bases and J by 0 bases, with 6 bases between them. DNA of the CDR3: TGCGCCAGCAGCTCTTCTATGAACACTGAAGCTTTCTTT. Translated, it gives CASSSSMNTEAFF.

The chain has TRBV2 and TRBJ1-2; D not resolved. CDR1 is SNHLY and CDR2 is FYNNEI in the germline V gene. With 2 bases removed from V and 5 bases from J, the gap between germline ends came to 12 bases. The CDR3 is 14 residues long. As DNA, the CDR3 is TGTGCCAGCAGTGAAAGCGGGGTTGGATATGGCTACACCTTC. Encoded protein: CASSESGVGYGYTF.

The rearrangement uses TRBV7-3 and TRBJ2-1; D not resolved. V shed 1 base and J shed 4 bases, with 11 bases lying between them. Germline V gene data show CDR1 as SGHTA and CDR2 as FQGTGA. The CDR3 contains 15 residues. Here the CDR3 reads CASSLIGPEYNEQFF. The CDR3 DNA sequence: TGTGCCAGCAGCTTAATTGGGCCGGAATACAATGAGCAGTTCTTC.

This sequence joins TRBV10-3 and TRBJ2-1, with 8 bases that match TRBD1. Germline trimming cut 8 bases from V and 7 bases from J; bases unmatched to any gene: 10. Germline CDR1 is ENHRY and CDR2 is SYGVKD. The CDR3 has 14 residues. The CDR3 reads CAIGKDRELNEQFF. Written as DNA, the CDR3 is TGTGCCATCGGCAAGGACAGGGAATTGAATGAGCAGTTCTTC.

V usage is TRBV4-3 and J usage is TRBJ1-6; D is ambiguous. The CDR3 spans 13 residues. CDR1 is LGHNA and CDR2 is YSLEER in the germline V gene. The germline V and J ends were trimmed by 7 bases and 2 bases, with 6 bases remaining between them. CDR3 bases: TGCGCCAGCACTATGACCTATAATTCACCCCTCCACTTT. Translated: CASTMTYNSPLHF.

V usage is TRBV11-2 and J usage is TRBJ2-3; D is undetermined. This CDR3 is built from 13 residues. V was pared by 4 bases and J by 3 bases, with 8 bases between. Germline values: CDR1 SGHAT, CDR2 FQNNGV. The CDR3 region is CASSSLFTDTQYF. CDR3 DNA sequence: TGTGCCAGCAGCTCCCTTTTTACAGATACGCAGTATTTT.

This clone was counted between two and nine times. This chain uses TRBV19 with TRBJ2-1; TRBD2 might be the D (5 bases). The CDR3 extends over 16 amino acids. The germline CDR1 and CDR2 sequences are LNHDA and SQIVND (reference sequence). Trimming left V 3 bases short and J 10 bases short, with 22 bases between. As DNA, the CDR3 is TGTGCCAGTAGTATTCGAGCGGAGGCCCTTCTTAGCGAGCAGTTCTTC. It is translated as CASSIRAEALLSEQFF.

This clone was detected only a few times. This rearrangement joins TRBV3-1 (or the pseudogene TRBV3-2) to TRBJ1-2; a possible D gene is TRBD1 (5 bases). V was trimmed by 8 bases and J by 0 bases, leaving 13 bases between them. CDR1 LGHDT and CDR2 YNNKEL come from the germline V gene (reference sequence). This CDR3 spans 14 amino acids. DNA for the CDR3: TGTGCCAGCCGGGGGACGGATACTAACTATGGCTACACCTTC. It codes for CASRGTDTNYGYTF.

The chain joins TRBV5-1 to TRBJ1-1, with 7 positions matching TRBD1. The germline V gene encodes CDR1 SGHRS and CDR2 YFSETQ. V shed 2 bases and J 1 base; nucleotides not matched to a gene: 2. This CDR3 is built from 14 residues. The CDR3 DNA reads as TGCGCCAGCAGCTTAAGGGACAGGAACACTGAAGCTTTCTTT. It codes for CASSLRDRNTEAFF.

The chain is built from TRBV15 and TRBJ2-7; 9 bases agree with TRBD2. The CDR3 covers 16 residues. Germline V CDR1 and CDR2: LNHNV, YYDKDF (reference sequence). V was clipped by 5 bases and J by 1 base; unmatched bases: 9. The CDR3 sequence is CATSSPASGASYEQYF. The CDR3 DNA is TGTGCCACCAGCTCTCCCGCTAGCGGGGCATCCTACGAGCAGTACTTC.

The chain is built from TRBV15 and TRBJ2-3; possibly TRBD1 for D (5 bases). V was pared by 3 bases and J by 8 bases, with 15 bases between. This CDR3 has 14 amino acids. The V gene's germline CDR1 is LNHNV and CDR2 YYDKDF (reference sequence). The CDR3 region has the DNA TGTGCCACCAGCAGGGGGCAGGGTTTGGGTACGCAGTATTTT. Protein: CATSRGQGLGTQYF.

In nucleotides, the CDR3 is TGTGCCAGCTCACCATTTAGTCAAGAGACCCAGTACTTC. This gives the protein CASSPFSQETQYF. V usage is TRBV18 and J usage is TRBJ2-5; D is ambiguous. Germline assignment: CDR1 KGHSH and CDR2 LQKENI. V lost 2 bases and J 2 bases, leaving 6 bases between the germline ends. The CDR3 is made up of 13 amino acids.

This rearrangement joins TRBV5-4 to TRBJ1-2; 8 bases are a match to TRBD1. The CDR3 totals 14 residues. Germline CDR1 and CDR2: SGHNT and YYREEE (reference sequence). Trimming took 7 bases from V and 6 from J; bases not matched to a gene: 11. CDR3 DNA sequence: TGTGCCAGCGGACAGACAGGGGATGGTAATGGCTACACCTTC. It codes for CASGQTGDGNGYTF.

The chain is built from TRBV5-1 and TRBJ1-2, with 9 positions matching TRBD1. After removal of 2 bases from V and 1 base from J, the junction contained 6 bases not matched to a gene. Germline V gene lookup returns CDR1 SGHRS and CDR2 YFSETQ. This CDR3 is 16 amino acids long. CDR3 region: CASSLPGQGINYGYTF. As DNA, the CDR3 is TGCGCCAGCAGCTTACCGGGACAGGGAATTAACTATGGCTACACCTTC.

This chain joins TRBV2 and TRBJ1-5; TRBD1 agrees at 7 bases. Germline trimming cut 5 bases from V and 5 bases from J; bases unmatched to any gene: 6. The CDR3 covers 14 residues. Germline lookup yields CDR1 SNHLY and CDR2 FYNNEI. Here the CDR3 reads CASSWTGQDQPQHF. The DNA for the CDR3 is TGTGCCAGCAGTTGGACAGGTCAGGATCAGCCCCAGCATTTT.

The chain combines TRBV4-1 with TRBJ2-5; 9 bases are shared with TRBD2. This CDR3 has 16 amino acids. Germline-derived CDR1 and CDR2 are MGHRA and YSYEKL. The junction had 8 bases not matched to a gene; V was cut back by 1 base and J by 5 bases. The CDR3 region has the DNA TGCGCCAGCAGCCAAGTTGGTAGCGGGAGTGGGGAGACCCAGTACTTC. Translated: CASSQVGSGSGETQYF.

As DNA, the CDR3 is TGTGCCAGCAGCCAACGTGCTACTAGCGGGGGAGTCGGGGAGCTGTTTTTT. Protein product: CASSQRATSGGVGELFF. This sequence joins TRBV14 and TRBJ2-2, with 11 bases matching TRBD2. The CDR3 has 17 residues. V shed 2 bases and J 7 bases; nucleotides not matched to a gene: 9. Germline V gene lookup returns CDR1 SGHDN and CDR2 FVKESK.

This rearrangement joins TRBV2 to TRBJ1-5; 10 bases are a match to TRBD1. The CDR3 is made up of 15 amino acids. V was clipped by 3 bases and J by 9 bases; unmatched bases: 8. Germline loops: CDR1 SNHLY, CDR2 FYNNEI. CDR3 DNA: TGTGCCAGCAGTGAGCCAGGGACAGGGGTTTCGCCCCAGCATTTT. As protein: CASSEPGTGVSPQHF.

The chain couples TRBV5-1 to TRBJ2-1, with 8 bases aligning to TRBD2. Looked up from germline, CDR1 is SGHRS and CDR2 is YFSETQ. V lost 10 bases and J lost 7; bases outside the gene matches: 13. The CDR3 extends over 14 amino acids. The CDR3 loop reads CASERVAGWNEQFF. CDR3 bases: TGCGCCTCCGAACGGGTAGCGGGATGGAATGAGCAGTTCTTC.